The sequence of this TCR beta chain was determined in a study of identical twins (dated by TCRdb to 2015 to 2016). About the investigation overall: To test whether fetal clonotypes persist, this study deep-sequenced TCR alpha and beta repertoires from monozygotic twins, from unrelated adults of various ages, and from cord blood. To rule out contamination, the twin experiments were replicated at different times with different library preparation protocols. Summary of the overall study and its limitations: Invariant T cells such as MAIT and iNKT could partly confound zero-insertion analyses, though diverse VJ usage argued against this for most clonotypes. Compared with coincidental sharing between unrelated individuals, out-of-frame TCR alpha sequences shared between twins had an excess of sequences with low generation probability. A weaker excess of twin sharing was found in beta out-of-frame sequences because the signal-to-noise ratio was lowered by fewer shared sequences. Because the same donors could not be followed over many years, the conclusions relied on cross-sectional statistical analysis. Out-of-frame TCR alpha sharing in monozygotic twins was systematically underestimated by recombination models, whereas sharing between unrelated individuals was in agreement with the recombination models. Fewer insertions were carried by abundant cord blood beta clonotypes, a similar but weaker trend appeared in young adult naive repertoires, and no such trend appeared in memory repertoires.

As to this clonotype: Its antigen specificity is not known. One end of the junction fails to match germline, which may point to a read error.

Only healthy Caucasian donors were included. Three pairs of female monozygotic twins, all aged about 18 to 29 years, were included in the twin cohort. Positive isolation kits from Invitrogen were used to isolate CD4+ and CD8+ T cell populations. Libraries were made using 5' RACE. For sequencing, an Illumina HiSeq 2000 was employed. A universal primer binding site was added through template switching, and the final cDNA carried a unique molecular identifier so that TCR cDNA molecules could be counted accurately. Specific primers in the conserved constant-segment region were used to synthesize first-strand cDNA for the TCR alpha and beta chains. Each cDNA library was double barcoded, with a SMART-Mk sample barcode plus Illumina barcodes, to control for contamination. TruSeq adapter sequences, together with Illumina sample barcodes, were added in two successive PCR steps. TCR alpha and beta cDNA libraries were sequenced on the Illumina HiSeq platform with custom primers. The original methods were these. Unique molecular identifiers were extracted from raw reads with MiGEC, and CDR3 positions were determined with MiXCR. Recombination models were inferred per individual with the repgenHMM and IGoR tools using an EM algorithm. The analysis of shared clonotypes was done with the tcR package in R, with sharing normalized by the product of cloneset sizes. Out-of-frame nonproductive sequences were analyzed to study raw recombination free of thymic and clonal selection effects. TCRdb redid the processing of the public reads, applying fastp at Q25 and MiXCR, and retained in-frame beta chains. All rows with the same CDR3 protein become a single entry with the most common DNA and genes. TCRdb's processing, not the authors', yielded these V and J calls. Here the sample has 250,000 to 300,000 distinct CDR3 sequences; roughly 10% occur a single time. The ten largest clonotypes hold about 7.1% of the sample.

As encoded in the germline V gene, CDR1 is KGHDR while CDR2 is SFDVKD. From cysteine to phenylalanine, the CDR3 is 16 amino acids long. Kept here is only the CDR3 DNA, which spans 48 bases and is read in frame from base 1. The same data also went into a second study, on yellow fever vaccine responses in identical twins. The second study, in turn, reports: The authors reported that the T cell response to vaccination in identical twins appeared partly convergent and partly personalized. In the study, vaccine-responding T cell clones were precisely tracked in identical twins.

This clonotype was sampled from a woman in her late teens or twenties in good health. Sequencing was carried out using CD8+ T cells sorted from blood. Recombination connected TRBV24-1 to TRBJ2-1, with 13 junctional bases fitting TRBD2. The CDR3 region reads CATSDPLAGGYNVQFF. The DNA sequence follows: TGTGCCACCAGTGACCCACTAGCGGGGGGGTACAATGTGCAGTTCTTC.